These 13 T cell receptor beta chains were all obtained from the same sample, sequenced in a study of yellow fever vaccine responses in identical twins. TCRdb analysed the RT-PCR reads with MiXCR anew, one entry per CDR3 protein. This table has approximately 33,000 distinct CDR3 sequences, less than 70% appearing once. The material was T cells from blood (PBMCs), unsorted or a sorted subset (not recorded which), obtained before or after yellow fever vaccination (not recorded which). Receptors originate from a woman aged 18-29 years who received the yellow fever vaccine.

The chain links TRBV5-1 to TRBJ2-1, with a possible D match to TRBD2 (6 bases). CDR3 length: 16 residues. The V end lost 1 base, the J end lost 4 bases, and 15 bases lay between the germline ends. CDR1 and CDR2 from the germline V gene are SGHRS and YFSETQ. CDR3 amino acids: CASSLWSSDQYNEQFF. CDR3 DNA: TGCGCCAGCAGCTTGTGGTCTAGCGACCAATACAATGAGCAGTTCTTC.

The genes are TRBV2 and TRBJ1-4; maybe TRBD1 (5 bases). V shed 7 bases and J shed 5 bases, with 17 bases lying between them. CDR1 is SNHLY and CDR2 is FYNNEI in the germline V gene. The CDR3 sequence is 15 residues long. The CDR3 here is CASNPSTVPNEKLFF. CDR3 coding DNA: TGTGCCAGCAACCCTTCGACAGTCCCCAATGAAAAACTGTTTTTT.

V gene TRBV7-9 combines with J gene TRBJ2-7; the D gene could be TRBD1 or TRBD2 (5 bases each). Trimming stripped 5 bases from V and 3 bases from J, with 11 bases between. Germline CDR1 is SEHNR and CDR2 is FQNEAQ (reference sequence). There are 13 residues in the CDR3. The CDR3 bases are TGTGCCAGCAGCCCCCGGGACGGCTACGAGCAGTACGTC. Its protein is CASSPRDGYEQYV.

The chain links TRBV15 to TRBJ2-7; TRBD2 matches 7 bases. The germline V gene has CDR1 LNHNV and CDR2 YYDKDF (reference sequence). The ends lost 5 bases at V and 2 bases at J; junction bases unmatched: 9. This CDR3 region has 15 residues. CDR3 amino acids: CATSEASGLTYEQYF. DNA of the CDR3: TGTGCCACCAGCGAAGCTAGCGGACTAACCTACGAGCAGTACTTC.

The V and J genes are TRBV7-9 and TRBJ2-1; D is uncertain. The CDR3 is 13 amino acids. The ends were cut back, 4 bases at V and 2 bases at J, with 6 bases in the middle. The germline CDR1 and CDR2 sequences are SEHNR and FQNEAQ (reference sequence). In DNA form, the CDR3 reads TGTGCCAGCAGCTCGGACCCCTACAATGAGCAGTTCTTC. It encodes CASSSDPYNEQFF.

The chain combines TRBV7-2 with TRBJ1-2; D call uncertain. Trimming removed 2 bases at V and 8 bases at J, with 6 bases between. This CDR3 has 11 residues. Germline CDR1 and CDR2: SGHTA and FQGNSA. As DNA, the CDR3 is TGTGCCAGCAGCTTACTGTGGGGCTACACCTTC. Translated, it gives CASSLLWGYTF.

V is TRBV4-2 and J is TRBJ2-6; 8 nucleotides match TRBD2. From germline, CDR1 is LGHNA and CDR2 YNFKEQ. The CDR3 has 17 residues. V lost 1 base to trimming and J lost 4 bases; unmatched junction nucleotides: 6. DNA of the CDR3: TGTGCCAGCAGCCAAGCACCGGGAGGGTGGGGGGCCAACGTCCTGACTTTC. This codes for CASSQAPGGWGANVLTF.

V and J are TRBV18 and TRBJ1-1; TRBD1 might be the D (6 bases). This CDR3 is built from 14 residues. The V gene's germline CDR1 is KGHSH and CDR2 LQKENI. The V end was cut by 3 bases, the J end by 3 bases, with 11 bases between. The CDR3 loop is CASSPLGGDTEAFF. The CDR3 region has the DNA TGTGCCAGCTCACCCTTAGGGGGGGACACTGAAGCTTTCTTT.

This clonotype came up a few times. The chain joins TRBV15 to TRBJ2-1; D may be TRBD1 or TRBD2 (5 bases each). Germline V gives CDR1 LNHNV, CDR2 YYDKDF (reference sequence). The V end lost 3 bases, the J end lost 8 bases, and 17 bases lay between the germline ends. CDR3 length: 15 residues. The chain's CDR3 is CATSRGTGRGDEQFF. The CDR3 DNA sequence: TGTGCCACCAGCAGGGGGACGGGGAGAGGGGATGAGCAGTTCTTC.

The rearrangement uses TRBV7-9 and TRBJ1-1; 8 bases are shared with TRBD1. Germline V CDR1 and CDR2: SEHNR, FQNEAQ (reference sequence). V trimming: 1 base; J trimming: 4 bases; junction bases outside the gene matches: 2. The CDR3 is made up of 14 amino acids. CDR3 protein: CASSLDTGGTEAFF. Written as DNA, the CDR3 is TGTGCCAGCAGCTTAGACACAGGGGGCACTGAAGCTTTCTTT.

CDR3: CASSLAQIGYGYTF. CDR3 DNA: TGTGCCAGCAGCTTAGCGCAAATAGGATATGGCTACACCTTC. This chain links TRBV11-1 with TRBJ1-2, with D hard to call. CDR3 length: 14 residues. Germline V gene sequence: CDR1 SGHAT, CDR2 FQDESV (reference sequence). V was cut by 0 bases and J by 5 bases, with 10 bases left in between.

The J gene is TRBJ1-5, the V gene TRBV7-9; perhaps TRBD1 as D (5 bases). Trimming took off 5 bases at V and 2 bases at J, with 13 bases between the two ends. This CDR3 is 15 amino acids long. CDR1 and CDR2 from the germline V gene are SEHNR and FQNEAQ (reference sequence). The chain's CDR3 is CASSGSGAGNQPQHF. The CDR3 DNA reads TGTGCCAGCAGCGGGTCCGGGGCAGGCAATCAGCCCCAGCATTTT.

The CDR3 spells CSVHERAHYGYTF. CDR3 coding DNA: TGCAGCGTCCATGAAAGGGCTCACTATGGCTACACCTTC. The chain employs TRBV29-1 and TRBJ1-2; D not certain. V lost 6 bases and J lost 3, with 14 bases in between. The CDR3 totals 13 residues. Germline V lookup: CDR1 SQVTM, CDR2 ANQGSEA. The whole variable domain, remainder taken from reference TRBV29-1 and TRBJ1-2, is SAVISQKPSRDICQRGTSLTIQCQVDSQVTMMFWYRQQPGQSLTLIATANQGSEATYESGFVIDKFPISRPNLTFSTLTVSNMSPEDSSIYLCSVHERAHYGYTFGSGTRLTVV.